The 17 T cell receptor beta chains reported below all come from one sample, sequenced in a study of Graves' ophthalmopathy and Graves' hyperthyroidism. Investigators amplified TCR beta CDR3 regions from RNA transcripts. Second-round multiplex PCR came after first-round RT-PCR with HTBI primers. TCRdb called the multiplex PCR reads again in MiXCR, with one record for every CDR3 protein. In the table there are about 380,000 distinct CDR3 sequences, approximately 15% of which are singletons. Material for sequencing was peripheral blood. The source is a woman aged 18-29 years with stable Graves' hyperthyroidism.

Of note for this clonotype: The junction and the germline gene differ at one end; a read error may be behind it. The CDR3 region is CASCLGEETQYF. DNA of the CDR3: TGTGCCAGCTGCTTAGGGGAGGAGACCCAGTACTTC. The chain is built from TRBV7-6 and TRBJ2-5; D may match TRBD1 or TRBD2 (5 bases each). The CDR3 has 12 amino acids. Germline values: CDR1 SGHVS, CDR2 FNYEAQ.

This clonotype came up many times. The V call is TRBV10-3, the J call TRBJ1-1; D gene ambiguous. Between the trimmed V and J ends, which lost 0 bases and 0 bases, there was a span of 5 bases. This CDR3 is 14 amino acids long. CDR1 and CDR2 (germline): ENHRY, SYGVKD. The CDR3 sequence is CAISESNLNTEAFF. As DNA, the CDR3 is TGTGCCATCAGTGAGTCGAATTTGAACACTGAAGCTTTCTTT.

In this sample, this clonotype turned up many times. The chain has TRBV19 and TRBJ1-2, with D possibly matching TRBD1 (5 bases). The CDR3 is 15 amino acids. Deletions cut 9 bases from V and 2 bases from J, with 19 bases between. Germline loops: CDR1 LNHDA, CDR2 SQIVND (reference sequence). The CDR3 is CASRDGHPQNYGYTF. CDR3 coding DNA: TGTGCCAGCCGGGACGGGCACCCTCAAAACTATGGCTACACCTTC.

This clonotype appeared many times. This rearrangement joins TRBV12-3 or TRBV12-4 to TRBJ1-1; TRBD1 might be the D (6 bases). V lost 7 bases and J 5 bases, leaving 14 bases between the germline ends. CDR3 length equals 13 residues. The CDR3 DNA reads TGTGCCAGCACCCGCCAGGGGTGGACTGAAGCTTTCTTT. Protein sequence: CASTRQGWTEAFF.

This clonotype showed up many times. This sequence joins TRBV27 and TRBJ1-2; tentative D call: TRBD1 (6 bases). This CDR3 is built from 16 residues. Per the germline V gene, CDR1 is MNHEY and CDR2 is SMNVEV (reference sequence). The V and J ends lost 0 bases and 1 base respectively, with 12 bases between them. In DNA form, the CDR3 reads TGTGCCAGCAGTTTATCGTGGGGGGCGATTAACTATGGCTACACCTTC. Its protein product is CASSLSWGAINYGYTF.

This clonotype was counted many times. The gene calls are TRBV11-2 and TRBJ1-3; possible D gene TRBD1, 6 bases. The CDR3 runs 16 residues. The germline CDR1 and CDR2 sequences are SGHAT and FQNNGV. Trimming left V 7 bases short and J 3 bases short, with 19 bases between. The CDR3 region is CASNPAGGGGGNTIYF. In nucleotides, the CDR3 is TGTGCCAGCAACCCCGCCGGGGGAGGGGGTGGAAACACCATATATTTT. Variable domain in full (rest from reference TRBV11-2 and TRBJ1-3): EAGVAQSPRYKIIEKRQSVAFWCNPISGHATLYWYQQILGQGPKLLIQFQNNGVVDDSQLPKDRFSAERLKGVDSTLKIQPAKLEDSAVYLCASNPAGGGGGNTIYFGEGSWLTVV.

This clonotype was seen repeatedly, ten times or more. J is TRBJ1-5 and V is TRBV12-3 or TRBV12-4; possibly TRBD1 for D (6 bases). Trimming left V 1 base short and J 5 bases short, with 15 bases between. The CDR3 is 16 residues long. The CDR3 sequence: CASSLGRGLRDQPQHF. The CDR3 nucleotides are TGTGCCAGCAGTTTAGGGCGGGGGCTGAGGGATCAGCCCCAGCATTTT.

This clonotype came up many times. V usage is TRBV29-1 and J usage is TRBJ2-5; TRBD1 matches 9 bases. The CDR3 loop spans 13 amino acids. J was trimmed by 4 bases and V by 4 bases; bases with no gene match: 4. Looked up from germline, CDR1 is SQVTM and CDR2 is ANQGSEA. The CDR3 here is CSVVDRGSETQYF. The CDR3 DNA reads as TGCAGCGTTGTGGACAGGGGCTCAGAGACCCAGTACTTC.

This clonotype was counted ten times or more. The chain links TRBV24-1 to TRBJ2-2; TRBD2 might be the D (5 bases). The CDR3 runs to 15 residues. V shed 4 bases and J shed 6 bases, with 14 bases lying between them. Germline assignment: CDR1 KGHDR and CDR2 SFDVKD. The CDR3 bases are TGTGCCACCAGTGACCCGGGAAGGGTGGCCGGGGAGCTGTTTTTT. Encoded protein: CATSDPGRVAGELFF.

This clonotype was seen many times. V is TRBV5-6 and J is TRBJ1-1; 12 bases agree with TRBD1. Unmatched junction bases numbered 4, after V lost 3 bases and J lost 1 base. The CDR3 spans 16 residues. Germline loops: CDR1 SGHDT, CDR2 YYEEEE. The CDR3 spells CASSSGQGARNTEAFF. As DNA, the CDR3 is TGTGCCAGCAGCTCGGGACAGGGGGCGCGGAACACTGAAGCTTTCTTT.

This clonotype appeared many times. This chain uses TRBV27 with TRBJ1-6; D unclear. CDR3 length: 15 amino acids. The V end lost 2 bases, the J end lost 9 bases, and 14 bases lay between the germline ends. From germline, CDR1 is MNHEY and CDR2 SMNVEV (reference sequence). CDR3 bases: TGTGCCAGCAGTTTACGCCCAACGGCAGTTTCACCCCTCCACTTT. Its translation: CASSLRPTAVSPLHF.

This clonotype was counted at least ten times. CDR3 in amino acids: CASSFSPSWVPGGYTF. CDR3 bases: TGTGCCAGCAGTTTCTCCCCGTCCTGGGTCCCCGGGGGCTACACCTTC. This sequence joins TRBV6-5 and TRBJ1-2, with unresolved D. The CDR3 is 16 residues long. V lost 4 bases and J lost 8, with 23 bases in between. Germline values: CDR1 MNHEY, CDR2 SVGAGI.

This clonotype was detected only a few times. The rearrangement links TRBV7-2 to TRBJ2-3; TRBD2 agrees at 7 bases. Germline CDR1 and CDR2: SGHTA and FQGNSA. This CDR3 contains 14 residues. The V segment lost 5 bases and the J segment 2 bases; nucleotides outside the gene matches: 4. Here the CDR3 reads CASSPRGVTDTQYF. CDR3 nucleotides: TGTGCCAGCAGCCCCCGGGGGGTCACAGATACGCAGTATTTT.

The rearrangement joins TRBV27 to TRBJ2-7; possibly TRBD1 for D (5 bases). Germline V lookup: CDR1 MNHEY, CDR2 SMNVEV (reference sequence). There are 14 residues in the CDR3. Trimming pared 3 bases from V and 5 bases from J, leaving 14 bases between. CDR3 in DNA: TGTGCCAGCAGTTTCTTAGGGGCCTCGGACGAGCAGTACTTC. It translates to CASSFLGASDEQYF.

This clonotype was counted many times. V and J are TRBV5-1 and TRBJ1-5; 7 bases are a match to TRBD1. CDR1 and CDR2 from the germline V gene are SGHRS and YFSETQ. Germline trimming cut 1 base from V and 4 bases from J; bases unmatched to any gene: 5. CDR3 length: 15 amino acids. Here the CDR3 reads CASSLRGLMNQPQHF. In DNA, the CDR3 is TGCGCCAGCAGCTTGAGGGGGCTAATGAATCAGCCCCAGCATTTT.

The chain employs TRBV30 and TRBJ1-6; weak D call: TRBD1 (5 bases). Germline CDR1 is GTSNPN and CDR2 is SVGIG (reference sequence). This CDR3 has 15 amino acids. Between the trimmed V and J ends, which lost 0 bases and 6 bases, there was a span of 12 bases. The CDR3 here is CAWSVLKGRNSPLHF. CDR3 DNA sequence: TGTGCCTGGAGTGTACTGAAGGGACGTAATTCACCCCTCCACTTT.

The chain combines TRBV2 with TRBJ2-7; D remains unclear. Trimming removed 9 bases at V and 3 bases at J, with 15 bases between. CDR1 and CDR2 from the germline V gene are SNHLY and FYNNEI. The CDR3 is made up of 13 amino acids. This CDR3 reads CASIDTPGYEQYF. DNA for the CDR3: TGTGCCAGTATTGACACCCCTGGCTACGAGCAGTACTTC.